Below, 2 T cell receptor beta chains from the same sample are listed, as sequenced in a study of T cell responses to AZD1222 COVID-19 vaccine (TCRdb year 2021). Libraries were built with the immunoSEQ multiplex PCR assay. The table comes from immuneACCESS by way of TCRdb, which keeps in-frame sequences with V and J called. Part of the clones is missing from these tables; in studies checked, under half for an unresolved V gene and the rest for unknown reasons. The sample table holds approximately 75,000 clones, of which roughly 90% were seen once. The top ten clonotypes cover more than 1.2% of the sample. Reading the label with the study, this specimen's time point is: about 28 days (+/-7) after the second vaccine dose. Sample: peripheral blood, taken 28 days after the second AZD1222 dose. These receptors were taken from an adult who received the AZD1222 COVID-19 vaccine.

The V and J genes are TRBV7-9 and TRBJ1-3, with D perhaps TRBD1 (6 bases). Trimming removed 3 bases at V and 2 bases at J, with 17 bases between. CDR1 is SEHNR and CDR2 is FQNEAQ in the germline V gene (reference sequence). The CDR3 has 17 residues. CDR3 residues: CASSFGDIRGPGNTIYF. CDR3 nucleotides: TGTGCCAGCAGCTTCGGGGACATCCGAGGGCCTGGAAACACCATATATTTT.

The chain couples TRBV12-3 or TRBV12-4 to TRBJ2-7; D is unclear. This CDR3 comprises 13 residues. Trimming took off 3 bases at V and 0 bases at J, with 6 bases between the two ends. CDR3 in DNA: TGTGCCAGCAGTTTGGTGGGCTCCTACGAGCAGTACTTC. Translation gives CASSLVGSYEQYF.